Shown below are 23 T cell receptor beta chains from a single sample sequenced in a study of cytomegalovirus exposure and HLA in healthy donors. PCR employed 60 Vbeta and 13 Jbeta primers. Sequenced by immunoSEQ multiplex PCR; TCRdb stores in-frame clones only, minus some. Counted here are about 190,000 clones, about 70% occurring once; the ten biggest clones make up over 1.5%. Sequencing was done on a sample of PBMCs. The origin of the receptors is a woman younger than 45 in good health and CMV-seronegative.

The V gene is TRBV11-2, the J gene TRBJ1-6, with 7 bases matching TRBD1. The CDR3 runs 15 residues. V shed 3 bases and J 8 bases; nucleotides not matched to a gene: 7. CDR1 is SGHAT, CDR2 FQNNGV, per germline. CDR3 loop: CASSFMGQIYSPLHF. CDR3 DNA: TGTGCCAGCAGCTTTATGGGACAGATTTATTCACCCCTCCACTTT.

The V and J genes are TRBV9 and TRBJ1-4; no clear D. The CDR3 has 14 amino acids. V dropped 4 bases and J dropped 4 bases, with 11 bases sitting between them. Germline lookup yields CDR1 SGDLS and CDR2 YYNGEE. CDR3 loop: CASSPEVLNEKLFF. Here the CDR3 DNA reads TGTGCCAGCAGCCCTGAGGTCCTTAATGAAAAACTGTTTTTT. Looking up the rest from reference TRBV9 and TRBJ1-4 gives the full variable domain: DSGVTQTPKHLITATGQRVTLRCSPRSGDLSVYWYQQSLDQGLQFLIQYYNGEERAKGNILERFSAQQFPDLHSELNLSSLELGDSALYFCASSPEVLNEKLFFGSGTQLSVL.

The rearrangement uses TRBV11-3 and TRBJ2-5; 7 bases map to TRBD2. The CDR3 totals 15 residues. Trimming cost V 5 bases and J 3 bases; bases outside gene matches: 9. Germline CDR1 reads SGHNT; CDR2 reads YENEEA. In DNA, the CDR3 is TGTGCCAGCAGCCAGGGAGGGAGGATGGAAGAGACCCAGTACTTC. It codes for CASSQGGRMEETQYF.

V usage is TRBV2 and J usage is TRBJ1-2; D is perhaps TRBD1 (5 bases). Germline V gene lookup returns CDR1 SNHLY and CDR2 FYNNEI. CDR3 length equals 12 residues. The V end was cut by 1 base, the J end by 6 bases, with 6 bases between. The DNA of the CDR3 is TGTGCCAGCAGTGAAGGGGGGGATGGCTACACCTTC. It translates to CASSEGGDGYTF.

The chain links TRBV10-3 to TRBJ2-7; tentatively, D is TRBD2 (6 bases). Germline V gene sequence: CDR1 ENHRY, CDR2 SYGVKD. Trimming took off 0 bases at V and 3 bases at J, with 15 bases between the two ends. The CDR3 sequence is 16 residues long. The CDR3 DNA reads TGTGCCATCAGTGAGTCAGAATATAGCGGAGTCTACGAGCAGTACTTC. Its protein is CAISESEYSGVYEQYF.

The chain links TRBV11-2 to TRBJ2-7; 7 nucleotides line up with TRBD1. V lost 4 bases to trimming and J lost 6 bases; unmatched junction nucleotides: 3. Germline loops: CDR1 SGHAT, CDR2 FQNNGV. The CDR3 covers 12 residues. CDR3 loop: CASSSTGIEQYF. The CDR3 nucleotides are TGTGCCAGCAGCTCGACAGGGATCGAGCAGTACTTC. The full variable domain, in which reference TRBV11-2 and TRBJ2-7 provide the parts outside the CDR3, is EAGVAQSPRYKIIEKRQSVAFWCNPISGHATLYWYQQILGQGPKLLIQFQNNGVVDDSQLPKDRFSAERLKGVDSTLKIQPAKLEDSAVYLCASSSTGIEQYFGPGTRLTVT.

This chain links TRBV6-5 with TRBJ2-1; TRBD2 aligns across 9 bases. The CDR3 loop spans 14 amino acids. Germline V gene sequence: CDR1 MNHEY, CDR2 SVGAGI. The V segment lost 7 bases and the J segment 2 bases; nucleotides outside the gene matches: 3. This CDR3 reads CASNLAGAYNEQFF. In nucleotides, the CDR3 is TGTGCCAGCAACTTAGCGGGGGCCTACAATGAGCAGTTCTTC.

The gene calls are TRBV5-6 and TRBJ2-7, with 8 bases matching TRBD1. Germline V CDR1 and CDR2: SGHDT, YYEEEE. This CDR3 region has 14 residues. Trimming cost V 0 bases and J 5 bases; bases outside gene matches: 4. CDR3 DNA: TGTGCCAGCAGCTTGGTGGACAGGGTCCACGAGCAGTACTTC. The encoded protein is CASSLVDRVHEQYF.

The J gene is TRBJ2-7, the V gene TRBV5-1; 10 bases agree with TRBD2. V lost 0 bases to trimming and J lost 5 bases; unmatched junction nucleotides: 5. Per the germline V gene, CDR1 is SGHRS and CDR2 is YFSETQ. The length of the CDR3 is 15 residues. As DNA, the CDR3 is TGCGCCAGCAGCTTGGGTAGCGGGAGGTCCCACGAGCAGTACTTC. It specifies CASSLGSGRSHEQYF.

The chain links TRBV7-9 to TRBJ1-2; possible D gene TRBD1, 5 bases. V was cut by 1 base and J by 8 bases, with 14 bases left in between. This CDR3 contains 14 residues. Germline CDR1 reads SEHNR; CDR2 reads FQNEAQ (reference sequence). The CDR3 sequence: CASSLEAGPGGYTF. DNA of the CDR3: TGTGCCAGCAGCTTAGAGGCGGGGCCGGGGGGCTACACCTTC.

V is TRBV21-1 and J is TRBJ1-1; the tabulated D call, TRBD1, remains unverified against the DNA. TRBV21-1 is tagged as a pseudogene. The CDR3 length is 16 residues. Here the CDR3 reads CASSGRVKQGWTEAFF. In DNA, the CDR3 is TGTGCCAGCAGCGGCCGGGTCAAGCAGGGGTGGACTGAAGCTTTCTTT.

The CDR3 DNA reads as TGTGCCAGCAGCTCCTCCGGGACAGGGTTCTACGAGCAGTACTTC. It is translated as CASSSSGTGFYEQYF. The rearrangement links TRBV9 to TRBJ2-7, with 9 bases fitting TRBD1. The germline gives CDR1 SGDLS, CDR2 YYNGEE. After removal of 4 bases from V and 3 bases from J, the junction contained 8 bases not matched to a gene. The CDR3 sequence is 15 residues long.

The gene calls are TRBV7-2 and TRBJ1-5; TRBD1 might be the D (5 bases). The CDR3 contains 17 residues. Germline V gene lookup returns CDR1 SGHTA and CDR2 FQGNSA. The V gene lost 6 bases and the J gene lost 0 bases, with 18 bases spanning the gap. The CDR3 bases are TGTGCCAGCAGTCGGGACCGGGGGTTATATAGCAATCAGCCCCAGCATTTT. This gives the protein CASSRDRGLYSNQPQHF.

With regard to this clone: One end of the junction fails to match germline, which may point to a read error. The rearrangement joins TRBV28 to TRBJ2-1; D is possibly TRBD2 (6 bases). Per the germline V gene, CDR1 is MDHEN and CDR2 is SYDVKM. The CDR3 totals 11 residues. This CDR3 reads CAGRRDNEQFF. The CDR3 DNA reads as TGTGCCGGCAGGAGGGACAATGAGCAGTTCTTC.

The rearrangement links TRBV7-3 to TRBJ1-6; the match to TRBD1 covers 9 bases. This CDR3 spans 17 amino acids. The trim removed 4 bases at V and 3 bases at J, leaving 7 bases unmatched. CDR1 and CDR2 (germline): SGHTA, FQGTGA. Here the CDR3 reads CASSYVRQGVYNSPLHF. In nucleotides, the CDR3 is TGTGCCAGCAGCTACGTAAGACAGGGGGTCTATAATTCACCCCTCCACTTT.

The chain uses TRBV7-2 and TRBJ1-2; tentative D call: TRBD1 (6 bases). The CDR3 sequence is 10 residues long. V was trimmed by 10 bases and J by 5 bases, leaving 8 bases between them. Per the germline V gene, CDR1 is SGHTA and CDR2 is FQGNSA. Written as DNA, the CDR3 is TGTGCCATTGGACAGTATGGCTACACCTTC. Its protein product is CAIGQYGYTF.

The CDR3 DNA reads as TGTGCCAGCAGCCCAGGACAGGGGATTTCACCCCTCCACTTT. This codes for CASSPGQGISPLHF. This chain links TRBV5-6 with TRBJ1-6; 9 bases are shared with TRBD1. V lost 4 bases and J lost 9; bases outside the gene matches: 5. This CDR3 has 14 residues. From germline, CDR1 is SGHDT and CDR2 YYEEEE.

The rearrangement joins TRBV9 to TRBJ2-5, with TRBD1 matching over 7 bases. The V gene's germline CDR1 is SGDLS and CDR2 YYNGEE. V gave up 0 bases and J gave up 2 bases; unmatched junction bases: 4. The CDR3 runs 15 residues. This chain's CDR3 is CASSVGTGDQETQYF. The CDR3 bases are TGTGCCAGCAGCGTAGGGACAGGCGATCAAGAGACCCAGTACTTC.

The chain couples TRBV4-1 to TRBJ2-1, with TRBD1 matching 9 bases. The CDR3 length is 16 residues. Germline V gives CDR1 MGHRA, CDR2 YSYEKL. Germline trimming cut 1 base from V and 7 bases from J; bases unmatched to any gene: 8. The CDR3 loop is CASSQGGQGLRNEQFF. The CDR3 region has the DNA TGCGCCAGCAGCCAAGGGGGACAGGGACTAAGGAATGAGCAGTTCTTC.

The chain recombines TRBV2 with TRBJ2-7; weak D call: TRBD1 (6 bases). CDR1 and CDR2 (germline): SNHLY, FYNNEI. The CDR3 totals 17 residues. The V end lost 3 bases, the J end lost 1 base, and 19 bases lay between the germline ends. CDR3 sequence reads: CASSDDPGTLLSYEQYF. CDR3 sequence (DNA): TGTGCCAGCAGTGACGACCCCGGGACACTCCTTTCCTACGAGCAGTACTTC.

This clone appeared a few times. The V and J genes are TRBV5-1 and TRBJ2-3; D perhaps matches TRBD2 (6 bases). Trimming stripped 0 bases from V and 5 bases from J, with 16 bases between. The CDR3 runs 16 residues. The germline CDR1 and CDR2 sequences are SGHRS and YFSETQ. The CDR3 sequence: CASSLAGGDGGDTQYF. The CDR3, as DNA: TGCGCCAGCAGCTTGGCCGGCGGGGACGGTGGAGATACGCAGTATTTT.

This chain joins TRBV7-3 and TRBJ2-7; D possibly corresponds to TRBD2 (5 bases). CDR1 is SGHTA, CDR2 FQGTGA, per germline. V gave up 6 bases and J gave up 5 bases, with 17 bases separating them. The CDR3 contains 14 residues. This CDR3 is CASSSGLARDEQYF. The CDR3 coding sequence is TGTGCCAGCAGTTCAGGACTGGCCCGCGACGAGCAGTACTTC.

V usage is TRBV5-4 and J usage is TRBJ2-5; the match to TRBD2 covers 8 bases. This CDR3 is 17 amino acids long. Trimming removed 3 bases from V and 2 bases from J; junction bases left unmatched: 12. Germline lookup yields CDR1 SGHNT and CDR2 YYREEE (reference sequence). DNA for the CDR3: TGTGCCAGCAGCTCCGCCCCCCATAGCGGGGCACAAGAGACCCAGTACTTC. Translating it yields CASSSAPHSGAQETQYF.